The 17 T cell receptor beta chains in this list originate from one sample, sequenced in a study of blood T cell repertoires in COVID-19. Measured with immunoSEQ multiplex PCR; TCRdb has only the in-frame clones, and not every one. The table includes a few hundred thousand clones, approximately 80% detected once. Sequencing was carried out using peripheral blood. These receptors came from a woman in her late teens or twenties with acute or convalescent COVID-19.

The V gene is TRBV20-1, the J gene TRBJ2-1; possible D gene TRBD1, 5 bases. Germline CDR1 DFQATT, CDR2 SNEGSKA (reference sequence). This CDR3 region has 10 residues. The CDR3 loop is CGAANNEQFF. The CDR3, as DNA: TGCGGGGCGGCAAACAATGAGCAGTTCTTC.

The genes are TRBV28 and TRBJ2-5; D is perhaps TRBD2 (5 bases). Germline values: CDR1 MDHEN, CDR2 SYDVKM. This CDR3 has 15 residues. The V and J ends lost 0 bases and 2 bases respectively, with 10 bases between them. CDR3 nucleotide sequence: TGTGCCAGCAGTTTATGGGCCCGGGGTCAAGAGACCCAGTACTTC. Translation gives CASSLWARGQETQYF.

V gene TRBV7-3 combines with J gene TRBJ2-7; TRBD1 matches 7 bases. Germline CDR1 is SGHTA and CDR2 is FQGTGA. The CDR3 runs 17 residues. The junction had 15 bases not matched to a gene; V was cut back by 5 bases and J by 2 bases. CDR3 in amino acids: CASSPAGFRTGPYEQYF. The CDR3 DNA is TGTGCCAGCAGCCCGGCCGGTTTCAGGACAGGACCCTACGAGCAGTACTTC.

In DNA form, the CDR3 reads TGTGCCAACAGGGGGGCGAACACTGAAGCTTTCTTT. This codes for CANRGANTEAFF. The gene calls are TRBV28 and TRBJ1-1, with 8 bases lining up with TRBD1. Unmatched junction bases numbered 2, after V lost 10 bases and J lost 1 base. The CDR3 covers 12 residues. Germline V gene sequence: CDR1 MDHEN, CDR2 SYDVKM.

This chain joins TRBV2 and TRBJ2-7, with 10 nucleotides matching TRBD1. The CDR3 has 14 residues. Trimming at V came to 6 bases and at J to 5 bases, leaving 7 bases not matched to a gene. Germline CDR1 and CDR2: SNHLY and FYNNEI. The CDR3 here is CASSLDRGGNEQYF. CDR3 nucleotides: TGTGCCAGCAGCCTGGACAGGGGGGGAAACGAGCAGTACTTC.

The gene calls are TRBV5-3 and TRBJ2-2, with 11 nucleotides matching TRBD2. TRBV5-3 is an ORF, and what it does is uncertain. This CDR3 is built from 20 residues. V dropped 0 bases and J dropped 3; count of bases not matched to a gene: 13. CDR3 protein: CARSLATSGSPCNDTGELFF. Written as DNA, the CDR3 is TGTGCCAGAAGCTTGGCAACTAGCGGGAGCCCCTGTAACGACACCGGGGAGCTGTTTTTT.

CDR3 in DNA: TGTGCCAGCAGCTTGCTAGGACTAGCGAGCACAGATACGCAGTATTTT. Its protein product is CASSLLGLASTDTQYF. The chain carries TRBV7-2 and TRBJ2-3; 9 bases agree with TRBD2. Trimming cost V 3 bases and J 0 bases; bases outside gene matches: 4. The length of the CDR3 is 16 residues. Per germline, CDR1 SGHTA and CDR2 FQGNSA.

The J gene is TRBJ1-1, the V gene TRBV5-5; no clear D. CDR1 and CDR2 from the germline V gene are SGHKS and YYEKEE (reference sequence). CDR3 length equals 12 residues. The V end was cut by 4 bases, the J end by 7 bases, with 11 bases between. The CDR3 loop reads CASSIKPFEAFF. The CDR3 nucleotides are TGTGCCAGCAGCATAAAGCCATTTGAAGCTTTCTTT. Variable domain in full (rest from reference TRBV5-5 and TRBJ1-1): DAGVTQSPTHLIKTRGQQVTLRCSPISGHKSVSWYQQVLGQGPQFIFQYYEKEERGRGNFPDRFSARQFPNYSSELNVNALLLGDSALYLCASSIKPFEAFFGQGTRLTVV.

V gene TRBV5-1 combines with J gene TRBJ2-1; unclear D gene. CDR1 is SGHRS, CDR2 YFSETQ, per germline. There are 11 residues in the CDR3. The V end was cut by 1 base, the J end by 10 bases, with 6 bases between. The CDR3 sequence: CASSLYGEQFF. In nucleotides, the CDR3 is TGCGCCAGCAGCTTGTACGGGGAGCAGTTCTTC.

There are a few counts of this clone. The CDR3: CASSGGSTGELFF. In nucleotides, the CDR3 is TGTGCCAGCTCGGGCGGGAGCACCGGGGAGCTGTTTTTT. This rearrangement joins TRBV18 to TRBJ2-2, with 7 nucleotides matching TRBD2. There are 13 residues in the CDR3. CDR1 is KGHSH and CDR2 is LQKENI in the germline V gene. Trimming at V came to 6 bases and at J to 4 bases, leaving 2 bases not matched to a gene.

The V and J genes are TRBV5-6 and TRBJ2-7; 11 positions agree with TRBD2. The V gene's germline CDR1 is SGHDT and CDR2 YYEEEE. The CDR3 spans 15 residues. With 1 base clipped from V and 6 bases from J, the junction kept 6 bases outside the gene matches. Here the CDR3 reads CASSLSLAGVGEQYF. CDR3 DNA: TGTGCCAGCAGCTTGTCACTAGCGGGAGTAGGCGAGCAGTACTTC.

The V gene is TRBV27, the J gene TRBJ2-6, with D possibly matching TRBD1 (6 bases). This CDR3 has 17 amino acids. CDR1 is MNHEY and CDR2 is SMNVEV in the germline V gene (reference sequence). Trimming removed 2 bases from V and 0 bases from J, with 11 bases in between. The CDR3 DNA follows: TGTGCCAGCAGTTTAGGATGGACAGACTCTGGGGCCAACGTCCTGACTTTC. This encodes CASSLGWTDSGANVLTF. Full variable domain (rest looked up from reference TRBV27 and TRBJ2-6): EAQVTQNPRYLITVTGKKLTVTCSQNMNHEYMSWYRQDPGLGLRQIYYSMNVEVTDKGDVPEGYKVSRKEKRNFPLILESPSPNQTSLYFCASSLGWTDSGANVLTFGAGSRLTVL.

This clone was counted a few times. CDR3 protein: CSASKPLSYEQYF. CDR3 nucleotide sequence: TGCAGTGCTAGTAAGCCCCTCTCCTACGAGCAGTACTTC. V usage is TRBV20-1 and J usage is TRBJ2-7; D gene uncertain. The CDR3 contains 13 residues. The V gene lost 3 bases and the J gene lost 0 bases, with 9 bases spanning the gap. Germline CDR1 DFQATT, CDR2 SNEGSKA (reference sequence).

This clone was detected once. This chain joins TRBV6-4 and TRBJ2-2; D perhaps matches TRBD2 (5 bases). Trimming shortened V by 8 bases and J by 0 bases, and 10 bases separated the two germline ends. This CDR3 is 14 amino acids long. Looked up from germline, CDR1 is MRHNA and CDR2 is SNTAGT. The CDR3 nucleotides are TGTGCCAGCGGCACGGGGACGAACACCGGGGAGCTGTTTTTT. This codes for CASGTGTNTGELFF.

This chain joins TRBV21-1 and TRBJ2-1; the table names TRBD2, a call not compared with the DNA. TRBV21-1 is given as a pseudogene. The CDR3 loop spans 17 amino acids. The CDR3 region is CASSKLLLGRDGNEQFF. The CDR3 DNA is TGTGCCAGCAGCAAACTATTATTAGGGCGGGACGGCAATGAGCAGTTCTTC.

The chain carries TRBV3-1 (or the pseudogene TRBV3-2) and TRBJ2-3, with TRBD2 matching over 8 bases. This CDR3 has 18 amino acids. The V segment lost 1 base and the J segment 2 bases; nucleotides outside the gene matches: 11. Germline loops: CDR1 LGHDT, CDR2 YNNKEL (reference sequence). As DNA, the CDR3 is TGTGCCAGCAGCCAAGGACTAGCGAATAGGCCTAACACAGATACGCAGTATTTT. As protein: CASSQGLANRPNTDTQYF.

This chain links TRBV7-6 with TRBJ2-2, with 9 bases matching TRBD2. Germline V CDR1 and CDR2: SGHVS, FNYEAQ. The CDR3 runs to 15 residues. Unmatched junction bases numbered 4, after V lost 3 bases and J lost 5 bases. DNA of the CDR3: TGTGCCAGCAGCTTCAGACTAGCGGAAACCGGGGAGCTGTTTTTT. It is translated as CASSFRLAETGELFF.